These T cell receptor beta chains were read from a single sample in a study of cytomegalovirus exposure and HLA in healthy donors. Produced via immunoSEQ multiplex PCR; TCRdb's table is partial and in-frame only. Of approximately 190,000 clones in the sample, over 70% are singletons; the top ten hold about 1.8%. Sequencing input: PBMCs. These receptors were collected from a man between 40 and 49 years old in good health and CMV-seropositive. Both conserved end residues are trimmed from each CDR3.

TRBJ2-3 | TRBV7-9 | ASSSRRLAGGYTDTQY
TRBJ2-1 | TRBV11-2 | ASSSGPALSSYNEQF
TRBJ2-3 | TRBV7-3 | ASSSGGYTQY
TRBJ1-5 | TRBV19 | ASSPQGVSNQPQH
TRBJ2-7 | TRBV5-4 | ASSLPGQGTYEQY
TRBJ1-2 | TRBV6-5 | ASGRGGDYGYT
TRBJ1-2 | TRBV29-1 | SVVTGSYGYT
TRBJ1-2 | TRBV10-1 | ASSDSTAYGYT
TRBJ2-3 | TRBV7-2 | ASSLRSGISTDTQY
TRBJ1-5 | TRBV28 | ASSPWTGLSNQPQH
TRBJ2-1 | TRBV5-1 | ASSPSGAGYNEQF
TRBJ2-1 | TRBV1 | TSKGTSGYNEQF
TRBJ1-2 | TRBV7-9 | SSSSYGKQGDYGYT
TRBJ1-4 | TRBV7-7 | ASSLTGGVRPTNEKLF
TRBJ2-5 | TRBV6-5 | ASSYSPWGQQETQY
TRBJ1-1 | TRBV19 | ASSIDLFEGASTEAF
TRBJ1-3 | TRBV5-1 | ASSLTPGTSTSGNTIY